These T cell receptor beta chains were read from a single sample in a study of blood T cells in healthy people across ages. TCRdb ran MiXCR on the 5' RACE reads and lists one entry per CDR3 protein. The sample consists of about 800,000 distinct CDR3 sequences, about three fifths of them appearing once. The sequenced material came from blood. These receptors all stem from a man aged 25-45 years in good health. The conserved cysteine and the conserved F or W are not part of the CDR3 here. Fields, in order: CDR3 length, clone size, J gene, V gene, CDR3 protein. Expanded clones get a size class; other rows say once, few or many, or leave the size out.

11	.	TRBJ2-1	TRBV12-3/TRBV12-4	ASRRTGSDEQF
16	.	.	TRBV5-1	ASSLEGTGFKEGDEQY
12	once	TRBJ2-3	TRBV2	ASVDQGITDTQY
12	few	TRBJ1-2	TRBV9	ASSVGGTAYGYT
13	.	TRBJ2-1	TRBV6-2/TRBV6-3	ASSYSTTVMNEQF
13	.	TRBJ2-2	TRBV7-2	ASSFSGTNTGELF
12	.	TRBJ2-1	TRBV7-9	ASSPRTGNNEQF
11	few	TRBJ2-3	TRBV29-1	SADLEGQRKQY
9	few	TRBJ1-1	TRBV20-1	SARGITEAF
14	.	TRBJ1-5	TRBV6-1	ASTDAPGGGNQPQH
12	once	TRBJ2-3	TRBV20-1	SFTTGLAGAVQY
12	.	TRBJ2-1	TRBV27	ASSLSEVYNEQF
12	.	TRBJ2-1	TRBV29-1	SVDLPGAYNEQF
14	.	TRBJ2-3	TRBV7-2	ASSAIAGVGSDTQY
12	.	TRBJ2-5	TRBV10-3	AISEREAGETQY
10	few	TRBJ2-7	TRBV20-1	SVAGGPYEQY
13	.	TRBJ2-1	TRBV7-9	ASSANLLLRKEQF
14	.	TRBJ2-1	TRBV10-3	AISGRLNLGHNEQF
12	.	TRBJ2-7	TRBV6-1	ASSESGGTREQY
11	.	TRBJ1-1	TRBV29-1	SVERTENTEAF
11	.	TRBJ1-5	TRBV7-2	ASSSDLGQPQH
12	.	.	TRBV29-1	SVTTSGYYYEQY
13	few	TRBJ2-5	TRBV28	ASSTSGRGAETQY
14	.	TRBJ2-7	TRBV21-1	ATYKIEWGFLHEQY
14	.	TRBJ1-2	TRBV4-2	ASSQGVGQGDYGYT
15	.	TRBJ2-7	TRBV18	ASSLGTSGGNSYEQY
17	few	TRBJ2-1	TRBV15	ATSRDLGGATLGDNEQF
11	.	TRBJ1-1	TRBV7-9	ASSVTENTEAF
14	.	TRBJ2-2	TRBV4-3	ASSQDQGRNTGELF
12	.	TRBJ2-7	TRBV27	ASSRDWKTGEQY
13	.	TRBJ2-3	TRBV7-2	ASSSKRDRTDTQY
9	.	TRBJ2-1	TRBV28	ASGRFNEQF
10	few	TRBJ1-1	TRBV20-1	SARDSGTEAF
10	.	TRBJ2-3	TRBV3-1	ASSFSQDTQY
12	.	TRBJ2-7	TRBV20-1	SAQSEASLYEQY
11	.	TRBJ2-7	TRBV5-1	ASSRPGFDEQY
11	.	TRBJ1-4	TRBV20-1	SASSAGGEKLF